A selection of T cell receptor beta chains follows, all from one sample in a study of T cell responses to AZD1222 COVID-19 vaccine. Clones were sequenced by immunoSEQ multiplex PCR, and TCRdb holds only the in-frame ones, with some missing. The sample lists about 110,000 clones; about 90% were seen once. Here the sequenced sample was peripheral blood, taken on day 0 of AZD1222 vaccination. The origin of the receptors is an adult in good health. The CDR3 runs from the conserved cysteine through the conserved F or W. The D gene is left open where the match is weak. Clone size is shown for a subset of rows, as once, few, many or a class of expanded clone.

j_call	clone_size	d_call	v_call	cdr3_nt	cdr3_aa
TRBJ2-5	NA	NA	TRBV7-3	TGTGCCAGCAGGCCTAATCCGGGACTTCAAGAGACCCAGTACTTC	CASRPNPGLQETQYF
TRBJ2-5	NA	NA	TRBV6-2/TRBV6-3	TGTGCCAGCAGTAGCGACCCGGCAGGGTGGGAGACCCAGTACTTC	CASSSDPAGWETQYF
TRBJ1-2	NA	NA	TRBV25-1	TGTGCCAGCAGTGGACAGGTATATGGCTACACCTTC	CASSGQVYGYTF
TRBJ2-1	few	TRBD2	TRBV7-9	TGTGCCAGCAGCTTGGGACTAGCTAAAGACAATGAGCAGTTCTTC	CASSLGLAKDNEQFF
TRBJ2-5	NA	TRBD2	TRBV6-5	TGTGCCAGCAAACTAGCGGGAGGGGAGACCCAGTACTTC	CASKLAGGETQYF
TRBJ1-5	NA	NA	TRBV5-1	TGCGCCAGCAGCTTAGACACCAGCAATCAGCCCCAGCATTTT	CASSLDTSNQPQHF
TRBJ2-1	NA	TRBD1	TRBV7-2	TGTGCCAGCTCTAGACAGGGGGGATTCTATGAGCAGTTCTTC	CASSRQGGFYEQFF
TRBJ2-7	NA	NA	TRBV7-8	TGTGCCAGCAGCAGAGGATACGAGCAGTACTTC	CASSRGYEQYF
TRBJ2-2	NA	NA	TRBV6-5	TGTGCCAGCAGACGTTACGGGAGTGGCACCGGGGAGCTGTTTTTT	CASRRYGSGTGELFF
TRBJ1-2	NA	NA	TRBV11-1	TGTGCCAGCAGCTTCCCGGGCGATTACGGGCGGATCCCCTTC	CASSFPGDYGRIPF
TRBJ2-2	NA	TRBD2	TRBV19	TGTGCCAGTAGTATCCGGACTAGCGGGAGGGCCCCGAACACCGGGGAGCTGTTTTTT	CASSIRTSGRAPNTGELFF
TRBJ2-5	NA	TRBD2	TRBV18	TGTGCCAGCTCACCACGGCTAGCGGACCAAGAGACCCAGTACTTC	CASSPRLADQETQYF
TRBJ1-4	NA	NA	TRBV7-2	TGTGCCAGCAGCGGACAAAATAATGAAAAACTGTTTTTT	CASSGQNNEKLFF
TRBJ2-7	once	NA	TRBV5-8	TGTGCCAGCAGCTTGCCTGGGAACTCCTACGAGCAGTACTTC	CASSLPGNSYEQYF
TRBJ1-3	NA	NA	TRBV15	TGTGCCACCACTAGTGGGGGGGGCGCTGGAAACACCATATATTTT	CATTSGGGAGNTIYF
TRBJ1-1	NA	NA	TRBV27	TGTGCCAGCAGTTTCAGCGACCTCTTTGAAGCTTTCTTT	CASSFSDLFEAFF
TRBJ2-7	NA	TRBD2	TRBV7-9	TGTGCCAGCAGCCCCGCCCCCTCCCCAACGGGGGGTGTGGGAGAGCAGTACTTC	CASSPAPSPTGGVGEQYF
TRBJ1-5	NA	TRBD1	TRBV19	TGTGCCAGTAGTTCTCTCACCCTGACAGGGGTAAAGCCCCAGCATTTT	CASSSLTLTGVKPQHF
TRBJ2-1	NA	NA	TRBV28	TGTGCCAGCAGTGTAACAGTGGGCCACAATGAGCAGTTCTTC	CASSVTVGHNEQFF
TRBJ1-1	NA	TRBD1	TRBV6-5	TGTGCCAGCATTCCGGACAGGGCTGGCACTGAAGCTTTCTTT	CASIPDRAGTEAFF
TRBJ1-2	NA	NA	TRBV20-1	TGCAGCGCTGCGAACTATGGCTACACCTTC	CSAANYGYTF
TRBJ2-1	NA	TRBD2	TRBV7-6	TGTGCCAGCAGTGATAGCGGGAGAGGGGGCAATGAGCAGTTCTTC	CASSDSGRGGNEQFF
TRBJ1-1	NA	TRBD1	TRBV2	TGTGCCAGGGGACAGGGGAACACTGAAGCTTTCTTT	CARGQGNTEAFF
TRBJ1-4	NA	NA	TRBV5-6	TGTGCCAGCAGCTATACAGTGGGCGAAAAACTGTTTTTT	CASSYTVGEKLFF
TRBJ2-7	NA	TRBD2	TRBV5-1	TGCGCCAGCAGCAGCGGACTAGCGGGCTACGAGCAGTACTTC	CASSSGLAGYEQYF
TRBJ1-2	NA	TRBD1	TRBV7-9	TGTGCCAGCAGTCATCCTCGACAGGGGGAGAACTATGGCTACACCTTC	CASSHPRQGENYGYTF
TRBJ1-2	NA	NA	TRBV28	TGTGCCAGCAGTATTCGACGGAGCTACACCTTC	CASSIRRSYTF
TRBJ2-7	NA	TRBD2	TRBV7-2	TGTGCCAGCAGCTCCGGGCGGGGGTCCTACGAGCAGTACTTC	CASSSGRGSYEQYF
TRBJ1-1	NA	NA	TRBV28	TGTGCCAGCGCCGGACAAATGAACACTGAAGCTTTCTTT	CASAGQMNTEAFF
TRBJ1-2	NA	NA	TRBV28	TGTGCCAGCAGTCCCCCGGAGGGGCGAGGCTATGGCTACACCTTC	CASSPPEGRGYGYTF
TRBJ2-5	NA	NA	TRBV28	TGTGCCAGCAGCCCAGGGGTTTTCGAGACCCAGTACTTC	CASSPGVFETQYF
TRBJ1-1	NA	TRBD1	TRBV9	TGTGCCAGCAGCTTGGGGACAGGGGAGAACACTGAAGCTTTCTTT	CASSLGTGENTEAFF
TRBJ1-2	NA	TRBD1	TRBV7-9	TGTGCCAGCAGCTTAAAAGGACAGGGGAACTATGGCTACACCTTC	CASSLKGQGNYGYTF
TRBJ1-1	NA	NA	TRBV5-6	TGTGCCAGCAGGGGGGAGGGGTCGGCTGCTGAAGCTTTCTTT	CASRGEGSAAEAFF
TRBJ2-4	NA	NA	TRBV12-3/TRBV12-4	TGTGCCAGCAGACCGCCGGGACGAAACATTCAGTACTTC	CASRPPGRNIQYF
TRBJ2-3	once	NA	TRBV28	TGTGCCAGCAGTTTGGGGCGGCCCACAGATACGCAGTATTTT	CASSLGRPTDTQYF
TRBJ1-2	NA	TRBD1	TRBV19	TGTGCCAGTAGACAAACAGGGGCGGTCTACGGCTACACCTTC	CASRQTGAVYGYTF
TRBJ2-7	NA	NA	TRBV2	TGTGCCAGCAGTGACAACTACGAGCAGTACTTC	CASSDNYEQYF
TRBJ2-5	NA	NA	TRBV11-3	TGTGCCAGCAGCCGTGGGGGGGGCGCAAGAGAAGAGACCCAGTACTTC	CASSRGGGAREETQYF
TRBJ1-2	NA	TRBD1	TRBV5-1	TGCGCCAGCAGCTTGGAAATCGGGACAGGCACTAACTATGGCTACACCTTC	CASSLEIGTGTNYGYTF
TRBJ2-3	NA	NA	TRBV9	TGTGCCAGCAGCGTAGACGGGGTCACAGATACGCAGTATTTT	CASSVDGVTDTQYF
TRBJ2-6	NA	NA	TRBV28	TGTGCCAGCAGTTTAGTTCTTTCTGGGGCCAACGTCCTGACTTTC	CASSLVLSGANVLTF
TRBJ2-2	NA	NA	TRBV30	TGTGCCTGGAGTGTCCTTTTCGCCACCCCAGGGAAATACGACACCGGGGAGCTGTTTTTT	CAWSVLFATPGKYDTGELFF
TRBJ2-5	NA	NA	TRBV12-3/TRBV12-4	TGTGCCAGCAGTCAGTGGGCTGAAGAGACCCAGTACTTC	CASSQWAEETQYF
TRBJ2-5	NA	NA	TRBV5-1	TGCGCCAGCAGCCTCTCAGGGGCGGGGGAGACCCAGTACTTC	CASSLSGAGETQYF
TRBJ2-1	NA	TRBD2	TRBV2	TGTGCCAGCGGTAGCGGGAGGGCCCTGGGGAGGAATGAGCAGTTCTTC	CASGSGRALGRNEQFF
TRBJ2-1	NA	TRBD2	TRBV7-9	TGTGCCAGCAGCTGGGCCGTTGGCGGGAGGGTAAATGAGCAGTTCTTC	CASSWAVGGRVNEQFF